The subject of this entry is one T cell receptor (beta chain). The clone's antigen remains unknown. No base-level quality is on record; no much larger clone is a single base apart. Via the germline V gene, CDR1 is MNHNS and CDR2 SASEGT. Trimming at the junction amounts to 6 bases on V and 3 bases on J, and the germline ends lie 15 bases apart. From the cysteine up to the phenylalanine, the CDR3 has a length of 15 residues. Only the CDR3 part of the read is kept: 45 bases, read in frame from the first base. This specimen belongs to a study of human T cells and chemical hapten exposure (dated by TCRdb to the early 2020s). Broadly, across the study: For sensitization, 2% DPC in acetone was applied to a roughly 2 cm by roughly 2 cm area of upper inner arm skin. Libraries were pooled for sequencing, and variation in per-sample TCR yields was attributed mainly to small differences in library volumes within the pool. Blood samples were taken from patients before sensitization (week 0) and at 2, 6 and about 24 weeks after DPC sensitization. The study tracked peripheral blood TCR repertoire changes in vivo during primary and secondary sensitization to the hapten diphenylcyclopropenone (DPC) in alopecia patients. Throughout the roughly 23-week study period, patients were also given weekly therapeutic DPC doses on the scalp. Most of the patients in the cohort were female, and the cohort covered alopecia areata with under or over 50% scalp involvement, alopecia totalis and alopecia universalis. Patch testing on the upper back used Finn chambers containing 0.01% DPC, with scoring done after 6 days according to International Contact Dermatitis Research Group standards. Blood for TCR sequencing was provided by twenty-nine alopecia patients at one to four time points (pre-sensitization, 2, 6 and 24 weeks).

Receptor amplification or capture employed RACE. Sequencing instrument: NextSeq 500. During library preparation, unique molecular identifiers were attached to individual cDNA molecules so that TCRs could be counted in a quantitative, reproducible way. Each blood RNA sample was used to sequence both TCR alpha and TCR beta chains. In the authors' own workflow: The median number of TCRs per sample was 95,638, ranging from about 23,224 to 700,000. The Decombinator software suite was used to annotate the V, J and CDR3 of the TCR reads. Every sample was subsampled to the same number of TCRs (28,000) for the PS versus PT1 abundance plots. TCRs were defined as expanded if absent before sensitization and observed at least eight times at the 2-week time point. The public reads were reanalyzed by TCRdb: fastp trimming at Q25, MiXCR alignment, in-frame beta chains only. Each record represents a unique CDR3 protein, reported with the most common genes and DNA among its rows. TCRdb, not the original authors, processed these V and J calls. The sample has under 300,000 distinct CDR3 sequences on record, about 8.6% of them singletons. Together, the top ten hold about 2.5% of the sample.

Summary of the overall study and its limitations: DPC sensitization did not change how many TCRs were above 1 in 1000 frequency, and no evidence was found of alterations in global repertoire structure. All patients had alopecia, a presumed autoimmune disease, so their immune response might differ from that of healthy individuals. A positive correlation was found between the number of PT1 expanded TCRs and patch test score, with significance reached at thresholds 8, 16 and 32 but not 4. After repeated subsampling, changes were observed in the strength of the expansion versus patch-test correlation and in the threshold at which the correlation became significant. Expanded TCRs formed significantly more large CDR3 similarity clusters than pre-sensitization or healthy control sets, consistent with antigen-driven responses.

The sample's time point label is to be understood as: pre-sensitization, week 0. In the paper's terms, the treatment or condition label means: therapeutic diphenylcyclopropenone sensitization with weekly scalp DPC. At every patch-test visit, the blood draw took place before the patch test was put on. To be eligible, patients had to be aged 18 to 70, diagnosed with alopecia and judged suitable for DPC therapy, while pregnant patients were excluded. Total RNA was extracted from unfractionated whole blood that had been collected in Tempus Blood RNA tubes. The clonotype comes from a middle-aged woman with alopecia areata. Some clones in this sample may be carry-over from other donors' samples. The V and J segments used are TRBV6-1 and TRBJ2-4; tentative D gene TRBD1, with 7 bases matching. This material consisted of whole blood, taken in connection with sensitization to the hapten diphenylcyclopropenone (DPC). In nucleotides, the sequence is TGTGCCAGCAGAACGACAGGGCGGGGCAAAAACATTCAGTACTTC. Translation gives CASRTTGRGKNIQYF.